This TCR beta chain was obtained from a study of T cell responses to AZD1222 COVID-19 vaccine. With 1 base removed from V and 5 bases from J, the gap between germline ends came to 9 bases. Germline lookup yields CDR1 SGHTA and CDR2 FQGNSA. The CDR3 consists of 13 residues. The table came from immunoSEQ multiplex PCR; TCRdb's copy has only in-frame clones and leaves some out. This sample has approximately 200,000 clones, with 80% to 90% found just once. Study-level points and caveats: Researchers took repertoire samples only after the peak T cell response had come.

A note on this clone: The target antigen is unknown.

This TCR was sampled from an adult in good health. The input for sequencing was peripheral blood, taken on day 0 of MenACWY control vaccination. The chain employs TRBV7-2 and TRBJ2-7, with D possibly matching TRBD1 (5 bases). CDR3 sequence reads: CASSLGQSNEQYF. The CDR3 DNA sequence: TGTGCCAGCAGCTTAGGACAGAGCAACGAGCAGTACTTC.